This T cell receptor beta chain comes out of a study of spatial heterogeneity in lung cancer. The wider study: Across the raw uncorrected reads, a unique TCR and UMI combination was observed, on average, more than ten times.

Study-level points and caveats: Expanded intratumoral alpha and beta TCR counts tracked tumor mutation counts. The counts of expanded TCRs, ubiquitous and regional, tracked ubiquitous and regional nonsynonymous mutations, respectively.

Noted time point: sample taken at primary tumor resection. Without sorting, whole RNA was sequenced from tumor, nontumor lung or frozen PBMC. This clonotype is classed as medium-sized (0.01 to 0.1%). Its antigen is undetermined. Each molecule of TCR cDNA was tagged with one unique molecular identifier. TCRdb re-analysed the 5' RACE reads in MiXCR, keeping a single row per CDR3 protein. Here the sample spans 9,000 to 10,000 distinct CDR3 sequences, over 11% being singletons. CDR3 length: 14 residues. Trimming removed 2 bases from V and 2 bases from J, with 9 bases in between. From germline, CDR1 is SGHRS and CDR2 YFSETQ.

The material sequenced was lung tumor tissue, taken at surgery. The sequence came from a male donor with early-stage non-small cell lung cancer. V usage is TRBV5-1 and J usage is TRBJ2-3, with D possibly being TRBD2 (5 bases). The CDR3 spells CASSFRLYTDTQYF. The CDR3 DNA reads TGCGCCAGCAGCTTCCGACTATACACAGATACGCAGTATTTT.